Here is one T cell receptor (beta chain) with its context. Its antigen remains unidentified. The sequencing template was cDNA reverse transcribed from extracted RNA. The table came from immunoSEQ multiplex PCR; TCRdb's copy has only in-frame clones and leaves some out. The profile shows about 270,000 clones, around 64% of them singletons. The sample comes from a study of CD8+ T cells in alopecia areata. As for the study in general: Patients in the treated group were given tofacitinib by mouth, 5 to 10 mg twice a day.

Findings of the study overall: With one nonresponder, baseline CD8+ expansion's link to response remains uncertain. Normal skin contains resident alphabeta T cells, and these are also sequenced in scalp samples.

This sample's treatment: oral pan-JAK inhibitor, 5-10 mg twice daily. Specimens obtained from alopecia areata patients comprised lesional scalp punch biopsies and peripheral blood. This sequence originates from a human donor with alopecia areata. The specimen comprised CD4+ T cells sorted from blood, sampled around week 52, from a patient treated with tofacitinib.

The DNA of the CDR3 is TGCGCCAGCAGCTCGGCCTCCACACAGACCCAGTACTTC. It translates to CASSSASTQTQYF. The chain joins TRBV5-1 to TRBJ2-5; no firm D call. Germline V lookup: CDR1 SGHRS, CDR2 YFSETQ. CDR3 length: 13 residues. Trimming took 3 bases from V and 6 from J, leaving 12 bases between them.